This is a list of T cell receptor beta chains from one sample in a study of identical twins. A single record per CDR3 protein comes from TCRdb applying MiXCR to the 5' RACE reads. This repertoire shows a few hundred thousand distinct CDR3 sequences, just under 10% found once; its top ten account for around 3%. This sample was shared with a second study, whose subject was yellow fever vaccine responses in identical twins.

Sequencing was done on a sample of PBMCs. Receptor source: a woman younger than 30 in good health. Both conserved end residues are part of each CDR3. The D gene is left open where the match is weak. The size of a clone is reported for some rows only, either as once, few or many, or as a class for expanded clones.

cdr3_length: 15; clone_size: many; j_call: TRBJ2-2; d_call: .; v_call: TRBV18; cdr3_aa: CASSPLTGRTGELFF; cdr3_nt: TGTGCCAGCTCACCATTAACGGGGCGCACCGGGGAGCTGTTTTTT
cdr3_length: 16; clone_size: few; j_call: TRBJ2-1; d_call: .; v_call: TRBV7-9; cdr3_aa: CASSLGGTPADNEQFF; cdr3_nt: TGTGCCAGCAGCTTAGGTGGGACCCCTGCGGACAATGAGCAGTTCTTC
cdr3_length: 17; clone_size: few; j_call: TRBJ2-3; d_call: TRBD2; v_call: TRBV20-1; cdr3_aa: CSARDPGREGDTDTQYF; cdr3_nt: TGCAGTGCTAGAGACCCCGGGCGGGAGGGGGACACAGATACGCAGTATTTT
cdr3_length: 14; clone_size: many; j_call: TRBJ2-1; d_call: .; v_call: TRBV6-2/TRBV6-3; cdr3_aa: CASSYASSYNEQFF; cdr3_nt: TGTGCCAGCAGTTACGCTAGCTCCTACAATGAGCAGTTCTTC
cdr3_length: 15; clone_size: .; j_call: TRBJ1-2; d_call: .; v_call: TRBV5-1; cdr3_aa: CASSLDSWAYYGYTF; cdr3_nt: TGCGCCAGCAGCTTGGACAGCTGGGCCTACTATGGCTACACCTTC
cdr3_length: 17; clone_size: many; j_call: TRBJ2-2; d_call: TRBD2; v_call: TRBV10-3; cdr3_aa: CAISDLSGGRAGGELFF; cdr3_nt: TGTGCCATCAGTGACCTTTCGGGCGGGAGGGCCGGAGGGGAGCTGTTTTTT
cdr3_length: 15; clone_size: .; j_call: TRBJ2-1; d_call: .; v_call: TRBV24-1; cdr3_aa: CATSDLHGGNNEQFF; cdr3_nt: TGTGCCACCAGTGATTTGCATGGAGGGAACAATGAGCAGTTCTTC
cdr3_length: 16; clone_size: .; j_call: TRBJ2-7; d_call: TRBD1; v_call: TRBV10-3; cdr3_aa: CAISGTRDRATYEQYF; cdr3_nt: TGTGCCATCAGTGGTACCCGGGACAGGGCGACCTACGAGCAGTACTTC
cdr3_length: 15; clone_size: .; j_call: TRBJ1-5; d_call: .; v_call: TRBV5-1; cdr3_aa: CASSLDGRDNQPQHF; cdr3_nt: TGCGCCAGCAGCTTGGACGGACGGGACAATCAGCCCCAGCATTTT
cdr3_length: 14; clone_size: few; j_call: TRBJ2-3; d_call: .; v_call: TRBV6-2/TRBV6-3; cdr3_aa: CASSYVGSTDTQYF; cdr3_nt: TGTGCCAGCAGTTACGTCGGGAGCACAGATACGCAGTATTTT